The 14 T cell receptor beta chains below all came from one sample that was sequenced in a study of T cell repertoires in cytomegalovirus infection. Each CDR3 protein gets one entry after TCRdb re-called the reads with MiXCR. The data show almost 90,000 distinct CDR3 sequences, over 25% seen once. The antigens for these receptors are not known. Sequences were derived from CD8+ T cells from cultured PBMCs, sampled from culture after CMV antigen stimulation. The source is a human donor in good health (CMV status not recorded). Some clones in this sample may be carry-over from other donors' samples.

The V gene is TRBV7-9, the J gene TRBJ2-3; TRBD2 agrees at 8 bases. Germline CDR1 is SEHNR and CDR2 is FQNEAQ (reference sequence). This CDR3 comprises 13 residues. With V trimmed by 7 bases and J by 6 bases, 6 bases remained unmatched. The CDR3 DNA reads as TGTGCCAGCACTGCGGGGGGTTTCGATACGCAGTATTTT. Protein: CASTAGGFDTQYF. The whole variable domain, filled in from reference TRBV7-9 and TRBJ2-3, reads DTGVSQNPRHKITKRGQNVTFRCDPISEHNRLYWYRQTLGQGPEFLTYFQNEAQLEKSRLLSDRFSAERPKGSFSTLEIQRTEQGDSAMYLCASTAGGFDTQYFGPGTRLTVL.

The table lists this clonotype with many counts. V usage is TRBV5-5 and J usage is TRBJ2-7; D is undetermined. This CDR3 is built from 13 residues. Looked up from germline, CDR1 is SGHKS and CDR2 is YYEKEE (reference sequence). Trimming took 4 bases from V and 3 from J, leaving 11 bases between them. CDR3 residues: CASSLGPLYEQYF. The DNA of the CDR3 is TGTGCCAGCAGCCTAGGACCGCTCTACGAGCAGTACTTC.

This clonotype was observed a single time. The chain couples TRBV29-1 to TRBJ2-1, with D possibly called TRBD1 or TRBD2 (6 bases each). Trimming shortened V by 8 bases and J by 1 base, and 9 bases separated the two germline ends. CDR1 is SQVTM, CDR2 ANQGSEA, per germline. The CDR3 covers 12 residues. The CDR3 reads CSLGGSYNEQFF. The CDR3 nucleotides read TGCAGCCTAGGGGGGTCCTACAATGAGCAGTTCTTC.

The V and J genes are TRBV24-1 and TRBJ2-7, with 7 bases matching TRBD1. The V and J ends lost 2 bases and 2 bases, in that order; junction bases with no gene match: 2. Germline V CDR1 and CDR2: KGHDR, SFDVKD. This CDR3 has 14 amino acids. The CDR3, as DNA: TGTGCCACCAGTGATTCCGACAGGGCCTACGAGCAGTACTTC. This sequence encodes CATSDSDRAYEQYF.

Comment on this clonotype: Possible read error: a much larger clone is one base away. This chain joins TRBV7-6 and TRBJ2-7; D is perhaps TRBD1 (5 bases). The germline CDR1 and CDR2 sequences are SGHVS and FNYEAQ. The CDR3 has 15 residues. DNA of the CDR3: TGTGCCAGCAGCTTAGAGGGAAGACAGCTCTACAAGCAGTACTTC. It yields the protein CASSLEGRQLYKQYF.

The genes are TRBV20-1 and TRBJ1-6, with TRBD1 matching over 9 bases. The CDR3 covers 13 residues. V shed 3 bases and J 6 bases; nucleotides not matched to a gene: 0. In germline, CDR1 is DFQATT, CDR2 SNEGSKA (reference sequence). The DNA for the CDR3 is TGCAGTGCTAGGACAGGGGGTAATTCACCCCTCCACTTT. It codes for CSARTGGNSPLHF.

V gene TRBV29-1 combines with J gene TRBJ1-4; the D gene is possibly TRBD1 (5 bases). This CDR3 contains 13 residues. Per the germline V gene, CDR1 is SQVTM and CDR2 is ANQGSEA. V was trimmed by 4 bases and J by 3 bases, leaving 9 bases between them. In DNA form, the CDR3 reads TGCAGCGTTGGGGACGGCCCTAATGAAAAACTGTTTTTT. Its protein product is CSVGDGPNEKLFF.

The gene calls are TRBV7-3 and TRBJ2-1; 9 bases map to TRBD2. The CDR3 sequence is 15 residues long. Germline V gene lookup returns CDR1 SGHTA and CDR2 FQGTGA. Trimming took 5 bases from V and 6 from J; bases not matched to a gene: 8. CDR3 residues: CASSLWRGGLNEQFF. CDR3 in DNA: TGTGCCAGCAGCCTATGGCGGGGGGGCCTCAATGAGCAGTTCTTC.

V is TRBV13 and J is TRBJ2-3, with D possibly matching TRBD2 (5 bases). In germline, CDR1 is PRHDT, CDR2 FYEKMQ (reference sequence). The V end lost 0 bases, the J end lost 5 bases, and 6 bases lay between the germline ends. The CDR3 covers 13 residues. This CDR3 is CASSLGAGDTQYF. Written as DNA, the CDR3 is TGTGCCAGCAGCTTAGGGGCGGGAGATACGCAGTATTTT.

This clonotype has at least ten counts. This rearrangement joins TRBV2 to TRBJ2-1; tentative D call: TRBD2 (6 bases). CDR3 size: 17 residues. Trimming cost V 2 bases and J 3 bases, with 17 bases left between them. Germline V CDR1 and CDR2: SNHLY, FYNNEI. CDR3 DNA sequence: TGTGCCAGCAGTGAATACCGCGGGGCGGCGGGCTACAATGAGCAGTTCTTC. It translates to CASSEYRGAAGYNEQFF.

The gene calls are TRBV7-6 and TRBJ2-5; TRBD1 matches 9 bases. Germline assignment: CDR1 SGHVS and CDR2 FNYEAQ. This CDR3 is 15 amino acids long. The J segment lost 2 bases and the V segment lost 1 base, leaving 2 bases of the junction unmatched. The CDR3 DNA is TGTGCCAGCAGCTTAGGGACAGGGGATCAAGAGACCCAGTACTTC. It codes for CASSLGTGDQETQYF.

There are a few counts of this clonotype. The gene calls are TRBV7-9 and TRBJ1-4; the match to TRBD1 covers 10 bases. V shed 5 bases, J shed 5 bases, and the junction held 8 bases outside the gene matches. CDR3 size: 16 residues. Per the germline V gene, CDR1 is SEHNR and CDR2 is FQNEAQ (reference sequence). Here the CDR3 reads CASSLLGQGVNEKLFF. The DNA of the CDR3 is TGTGCCAGCAGCCTCCTAGGACAGGGGGTAAATGAAAAACTGTTTTTT. Combining the CDR3 with reference TRBV7-9 and TRBJ1-4 gives the whole variable domain DTGVSQNPRHKITKRGQNVTFRCDPISEHNRLYWYRQTLGQGPEFLTYFQNEAQLEKSRLLSDRFSAERPKGSFSTLEIQRTEQGDSAMYLCASSLLGQGVNEKLFFGSGTQLSVL.

In this sample, this clonotype turned up a few times. The chain links TRBV28 to TRBJ2-2, with 8 bases fitting TRBD2. Germline CDR1 and CDR2: MDHEN and SYDVKM. V shed 10 bases and J 0 bases; nucleotides not matched to a gene: 4. The CDR3 contains 14 residues. The CDR3 DNA reads as TGTGCCATCGGGGGGGCCGCGAACACCGGGGAGCTGTTTTTT. This gives the protein CAIGGAANTGELFF.

This clonotype has ten or more counts. The rearrangement uses TRBV7-6 and TRBJ2-5; no firm D call. CDR1 is SGHVS, CDR2 FNYEAQ, per germline. Trimming shortened V by 8 bases and J by 5 bases, and 21 bases separated the two germline ends. This CDR3 spans 15 amino acids. CDR3 residues: CASWAPGPTTETQYF. CDR3 nucleotides: TGTGCCAGCTGGGCCCCGGGCCCGACCACGGAGACCCAGTACTTC. The whole variable domain, remainder taken from reference TRBV7-6 and TRBJ2-5, is GAGVSQSPRYKVTKRGQDVALRCDPISGHVSLYWYRQALGQGPEFLTYFNYEAQQDKSGLPNDRFSAERPEGSISTLTIQRTEQRDSAMYRCASWAPGPTTETQYFGPGTRLLVL.